What follows are 27 T cell receptor beta chains derived from one specimen sequenced in a study of response to subunit inactivated influenza vaccine. TCRdb re-derived calls from the RT-PCR reads in MiXCR, one entry per CDR3 protein. The sample includes roughly 550,000 distinct CDR3 sequences, around 21% of them seen just once. This sample was shared with a second study, whose subject was T cells expressing NK-cell markers. That publication notes: The authors made TCR beta cDNA libraries by 5'RACE template switching. This switching added a universal primer site and UMIs.

Source: CD4+ T cells sorted from PBMCs, taken 11 to 12 days after vaccination. These receptors all come from a man aged 50-59 years who received an inactivated influenza vaccine.

The gene calls are TRBV12-3 or TRBV12-4 and TRBJ1-5; D uncertain. The CDR3 has 12 amino acids. V was shortened by 8 bases and J by 5 bases, with 10 bases between the two germline ends. Written as DNA, the CDR3 is TGTGCCAGCGGAACCTTCTATCAGCCCCAGCATTTT. This translates into CASGTFYQPQHF.

This sequence joins TRBV5-1 and TRBJ2-1, with 11 bases that match TRBD1. Germline V gene lookup returns CDR1 SGHRS and CDR2 YFSETQ. The CDR3 covers 15 residues. Germline trimming cut 3 bases from V and 5 bases from J; bases unmatched to any gene: 4. Written as DNA, the CDR3 is TGCGCCAGCAGCTATGGGGACAGGGGGAACAATGAGCAGTTCTTC. This encodes CASSYGDRGNNEQFF.

CDR3 nucleotides: TGCAGTGCTAATTACCGGGACGGAGGCACAGATACGCAGTATTTT. Amino acids: CSANYRDGGTDTQYF. The chain recombines TRBV20-1 with TRBJ2-3; D could derive from TRBD1 or TRBD2 (5 bases each). V lost 4 bases to trimming and J lost 1 base, with 15 bases between them. Looked up from germline, CDR1 is DFQATT and CDR2 is SNEGSKA (reference sequence). This CDR3 spans 15 amino acids.

The V gene is TRBV29-1, the J gene TRBJ2-7, with D maybe TRBD2 (7 bases). CDR3 size: 13 residues. Germline CDR1 reads SQVTM; CDR2 reads ANQGSEA. Trimming left V 7 bases short and J 1 base short, with 14 bases between. The CDR3 here is CSAGRGASYEQYF. CDR3 nucleotides: TGCAGCGCCGGCCGGGGGGCTTCCTACGAGCAGTACTTC.

The V gene is TRBV30, the J gene TRBJ1-5; D is unclear. V was trimmed by 0 bases and J by 11 bases, leaving 14 bases between them. The V gene's germline CDR1 is GTSNPN and CDR2 SVGIG (reference sequence). The CDR3 runs 13 residues. CDR3 loop: CAWSVKGLTSQHF. The CDR3 nucleotides are TGTGCCTGGAGTGTGAAGGGTCTTACGTCCCAGCATTTT. The complete variable domain, with remaining parts taken from reference TRBV30 and TRBJ1-5, reads SQTIHQWPATLVQPVGSPLSLECTVEGTSNPNLYWYRQAAGRGLQLLFYSVGIGQISSEVPQNLSASRPQDRQFILSSKKLLLSDSGFYLCAWSVKGLTSQHFGDGTRLSIL.

The chain is built from TRBV20-1 and TRBJ2-3; 8 bases align to TRBD1. The CDR3 sequence is 14 residues long. CDR1 and CDR2 from the germline V gene are DFQATT and SNEGSKA (reference sequence). J lost 3 bases, V lost 6 bases, and 8 bases had no gene match. In nucleotides, the CDR3 is TGCAGTGCCACCACAGGGGGTTGGACAGATACGCAGTATTTT. Translation: CSATTGGWTDTQYF.

V usage is TRBV29-1 and J usage is TRBJ2-1, with 14 bases aligning to TRBD2. The length of the CDR3 is 12 residues. Trimming at V came to 6 bases and at J to 9 bases, leaving 1 base not matched to a gene. The germline gives CDR1 SQVTM, CDR2 ANQGSEA. The CDR3 spells CSVGTSGSEQFF. CDR3 coding DNA: TGCAGCGTCGGGACTAGCGGGAGTGAGCAGTTCTTC.

This clonotype has just a few counts. This rearrangement joins TRBV27 to TRBJ2-1; 9 bases are shared with TRBD2. This CDR3 is 17 amino acids long. Trimming removed 3 bases from V and 8 bases from J; junction bases left unmatched: 14. Germline CDR1 reads MNHEY; CDR2 reads SMNVEV (reference sequence). For the CDR3, the DNA is TGTGCCAGCAGTTTCCGCCCAGGACTAGCGAAAGGGGATGAGCAGTTCTTC. This gives the protein CASSFRPGLAKGDEQFF.

This clonotype appeared a few times. The chain couples TRBV10-3 to TRBJ2-3; maybe TRBD2 (7 bases). V shed 6 bases and J shed 4 bases, with 17 bases lying between them. Germline V gene sequence: CDR1 ENHRY, CDR2 SYGVKD. CDR3 length: 15 amino acids. Written as DNA, the CDR3 is TGTGCCATCAGCGGTAGGGGGGGGGCCCCAGATACGCAGTATTTT. Protein sequence: CAISGRGGAPDTQYF.

This clonotype has only one observation. V is TRBV7-2 and J is TRBJ2-2, with D possibly matching TRBD1 (5 bases). The V gene lost 0 bases and the J gene lost 1 base, with 6 bases spanning the gap. Looked up from germline, CDR1 is SGHTA and CDR2 is FQGNSA. CDR3 length: 15 amino acids. CDR3 nucleotides: TGTGCCAGCAGCTTAGCACAGGTGAACACCGGGGAGCTGTTTTTT. Amino acids: CASSLAQVNTGELFF.

The table lists this clonotype with a few counts. This chain uses TRBV20-1 with TRBJ2-5, with 10 bases fitting TRBD2. The CDR3 covers 13 residues. V shed 7 bases and J 5 bases; nucleotides not matched to a gene: 7. Germline CDR1 reads DFQATT; CDR2 reads SNEGSKA (reference sequence). CDR3: CSVFLAGEETQYF. CDR3 DNA: TGCAGTGTATTCCTAGCGGGAGAGGAGACCCAGTACTTC.

The chain combines TRBV7-3 with TRBJ2-3; 9 nucleotides line up with TRBD2. This CDR3 is 15 amino acids long. Trimming cost V 4 bases and J 2 bases; bases outside gene matches: 4. Germline V gives CDR1 SGHTA, CDR2 FQGTGA. The CDR3 DNA sequence: TGTGCCAGCAGCTCTAGCGGGACCTACACAGATACGCAGTATTTT. Its protein product is CASSSSGTYTDTQYF.

There are a few counts of this clonotype. The chain uses TRBV27 and TRBJ1-1; 8 nucleotides match TRBD1. The ends lost 6 bases at V and 5 bases at J; junction bases unmatched: 8. Germline CDR1 and CDR2: MNHEY and SMNVEV (reference sequence). The CDR3 covers 14 residues. The CDR3 sequence: CASRINRGGTEAFF. In nucleotides, the CDR3 is TGTGCCAGCAGGATCAACAGGGGGGGGACTGAAGCTTTCTTT.

V and J are TRBV29-1 and TRBJ2-3, with D tentatively TRBD2 (5 bases). V dropped 7 bases and J dropped 1 base, with 15 bases sitting between them. The CDR3 covers 14 residues. The germline gives CDR1 SQVTM, CDR2 ANQGSEA. The CDR3 sequence: CSATGDSGTDTQYF. The CDR3 DNA sequence: TGCAGCGCCACCGGGGATAGCGGCACAGATACGCAGTATTTT.

The chain is built from TRBV3-1 and TRBJ2-3; 12 bases map to TRBD2. This CDR3 contains 20 residues. V lost 0 bases, J lost 3 bases, and 13 bases stayed unmatched. Germline CDR1 reads LGHDT; CDR2 reads YNNKEL (reference sequence). The CDR3 protein is CASSQDRSSGRAGGTDTQYF. CDR3 coding DNA: TGTGCCAGCAGCCAAGATCGGTCTAGCGGGAGGGCAGGTGGAACAGATACGCAGTATTTT.

The chain is built from TRBV4-2 and TRBJ2-2; D gene uncertain. The germline V gene has CDR1 LGHNA and CDR2 YNFKEQ. The CDR3 runs 16 residues. V lost 1 base, J lost 2 bases, and 11 bases lay in between. CDR3 residues: CASSQGRRINTGELFF. The CDR3 DNA reads TGTGCCAGCAGCCAAGGTCGCAGAATTAACACCGGGGAGCTGTTTTTT.

The chain couples TRBV7-2 to TRBJ2-1, with D maybe TRBD1 (7 bases). CDR1 and CDR2 (germline): SGHTA, FQGNSA. V lost 3 bases to trimming and J lost 9 bases, with 18 bases between them. This CDR3 is built from 15 residues. The CDR3 sequence: CASSFGTPPGGEQFF. In DNA form, the CDR3 reads TGTGCCAGCAGCTTCGGGACTCCCCCAGGGGGTGAGCAGTTCTTC.

The rearrangement joins TRBV6-5 to TRBJ2-1; D is perhaps TRBD2 (6 bases). The CDR3 is 13 residues long. With 1 base removed from V and 7 bases from J, the gap between germline ends came to 8 bases. From germline, CDR1 is MNHEY and CDR2 SVGAGI. The CDR3 nucleotides are TGTGCCAGCAGTTACTATGGGACTAATGAGCAGTTCTTC. This gives the protein CASSYYGTNEQFF.

Of note for this clonotype: One end of the junction varies from germline; a read error may be responsible. The genes are TRBV5-6 and TRBJ2-1; 8 bases fit TRBD2. CDR1 is SGHDT and CDR2 is YYEEEE in the germline V gene. The CDR3 contains 16 residues. CDR3 loop: CDSSRTSGSAYNEQFF. The DNA of the CDR3 is TGTGACAGCAGCCGTACTAGCGGTTCTGCCTACAATGAGCAGTTCTTC.

The sample holds a few counts of this clonotype. The rearrangement uses TRBV20-1 and TRBJ2-3; D gene unclear. The CDR3 has 11 residues. Germline V gene lookup returns CDR1 DFQATT and CDR2 SNEGSKA (reference sequence). V was trimmed by 4 bases and J by 4 bases, leaving 6 bases between them. CDR3 residues: CSATHADTQYF. CDR3 DNA: TGCAGTGCTACCCACGCAGATACGCAGTATTTT.

This clonotype was observed a few times. The rearrangement links TRBV6-1 to TRBJ1-5; TRBD1 agrees at 8 bases. Germline lookup yields CDR1 MNHNS and CDR2 SASEGT. Trimming cost V 4 bases and J 2 bases; bases outside gene matches: 7. The CDR3 has 16 amino acids. The DNA for the CDR3 is TGTGCCAGCAGTGCTAACACAGGGGGAGGCAATCAGCCCCAGCATTTT. It encodes CASSANTGGGNQPQHF.

This chain uses TRBV9 with TRBJ1-3; TRBD1 matches at 7 bases. V gave up 1 base and J gave up 3 bases; unmatched junction bases: 4. CDR3 size: 15 residues. The germline V gene has CDR1 SGDLS and CDR2 YYNGEE. CDR3 in DNA: TGTGCCAGCAGCGTACTCTCAGGGGGTGGAAACACCATATATTTT. Amino acids: CASSVLSGGGNTIYF.

This clonotype has more than one count but fewer than ten. The gene calls are TRBV20-1 and TRBJ2-5; TRBD2 matches 10 bases. The CDR3 is made up of 14 amino acids. CDR1 and CDR2 from the germline V gene are DFQATT and SNEGSKA (reference sequence). Germline trimming cut 5 bases from V and 5 bases from J; bases unmatched to any gene: 8. The chain's CDR3 is CSASQREGLETQYF. The CDR3 nucleotides are TGCAGTGCTTCCCAGCGGGAGGGCCTTGAGACCCAGTACTTC.

The chain couples TRBV24-1 to TRBJ2-3; possibly TRBD2 for D (6 bases). Looked up from germline, CDR1 is KGHDR and CDR2 is SFDVKD. The CDR3 runs 16 residues. Between the trimmed V and J ends, which lost 3 bases and 4 bases, there was a span of 16 bases. CDR3: CATSDLGQGEADTQYF. The CDR3 region has the DNA TGTGCCACCAGTGATCTGGGCCAAGGGGAGGCAGATACGCAGTATTTT.

This sequence joins TRBV12-3 or TRBV12-4 and TRBJ2-7, with 9 bases lining up with TRBD1. Trimming at V came to 5 bases and at J to 4 bases, leaving 9 bases not matched to a gene. The CDR3 loop spans 15 amino acids. The CDR3 DNA reads as TGTGCCAGCAGTCGCAACAGGGGGCGCATATACGAGCAGTACTTC. It translates to CASSRNRGRIYEQYF.

Remarks on this clonotype: A read error may produce the germline difference seen at one junction end. The chain uses TRBV7-2 and TRBJ1-1; 9 nucleotides agree with TRBD1. Germline V gene sequence: CDR1 SGHTA, CDR2 FQGNSA. CDR3 length: 12 amino acids. The CDR3 nucleotides are TGTGACAGCAGCCCGGACAGGGGTGTAGCTTTCTTT. Its protein product is CDSSPDRGVAFF.

This clonotype was seen many times. The chain carries TRBV29-1 and TRBJ2-3; unclear D gene. Germline V gene sequence: CDR1 SQVTM, CDR2 ANQGSEA. V lost 3 bases and J 5 bases, leaving 18 bases between the germline ends. This CDR3 contains 15 residues. The DNA for the CDR3 is TGCAGCGTTGATCGGTATGGGAATGTGAAAGATACGCAGTATTTT. Protein sequence: CSVDRYGNVKDTQYF.